Presented here are 9 T cell receptor beta chains from one specimen sequenced in a study of T cells after yellow fever vaccination. One entry per CDR3 protein, called by TCRdb with MiXCR from the 5' RACE reads. In the table there are some 300,000 distinct CDR3 sequences, 8.7% of which are singletons. The source was CD4+ T cells sorted from PBMCs, collected 5 days after the yellow fever booster vaccination. The receptor set was obtained from a man younger than 35 who received the YFV17D yellow fever vaccine.

This clonotype came up many times. J is TRBJ2-3 and V is TRBV20-1; no definite D call. With 4 bases removed from V and 5 bases from J, the gap between germline ends came to 16 bases. The CDR3 has 14 residues. Germline lookup yields CDR1 DFQATT and CDR2 SNEGSKA (reference sequence). The CDR3 region has the DNA TGCAGTGCTAATCTGCCTCCCTCGGGAGATACGCAGTATTTT. This translates into CSANLPPSGDTQYF.

This clonotype was counted many times. V and J are TRBV7-2 and TRBJ2-5; 7 bases fit TRBD2. The CDR3 consists of 14 residues. The germline gives CDR1 SGHTA, CDR2 FQGNSA. The V segment lost 5 bases and the J segment 6 bases; nucleotides outside the gene matches: 9. The CDR3 protein is CASSGKTGGKTQYF. In DNA, the CDR3 is TGTGCCAGCAGCGGGAAGACGGGGGGAAAGACCCAGTACTTC.

V is TRBV19 and J is TRBJ2-3; TRBD1 agrees at 10 bases. This CDR3 region has 15 residues. Germline CDR1 LNHDA, CDR2 SQIVND (reference sequence). V shed 9 bases, J shed 5 bases, and the junction held 11 bases outside the gene matches. Written as DNA, the CDR3 is TGTGCCAGCCTCCGACAGGGGGCAGGAGAAGATACGCAGTATTTT. Translating it yields CASLRQGAGEDTQYF.

The chain employs TRBV9 and TRBJ2-1; 7 bases line up with TRBD2. From germline, CDR1 is SGDLS and CDR2 YYNGEE. The CDR3 spans 14 residues. V was pared by 4 bases and J by 15 bases, with 16 bases of the junction left unmatched. In DNA, the CDR3 is TGTGCCAGCAGCCCGCCTGACCTAGCGGTCGGTCCGTTCTTC. It encodes CASSPPDLAVGPFF.

This clonotype has more than one count but fewer than ten. This chain joins TRBV4-3 and TRBJ2-6; 11 bases map to TRBD1. V lost 1 base, J lost 4 bases, and 9 bases stayed unmatched. CDR3 length: 19 residues. The germline CDR1 and CDR2 sequences are LGHNA and YSLEER. Written as DNA, the CDR3 is TGCGCCAGCAGCCAAGGCCACGGACAGGGGGCTTCAGGGGCCAACGTCCTGACTTTC. This encodes CASSQGHGQGASGANVLTF.

This clonotype was counted between two and nine times. The rearrangement joins TRBV5-1 to TRBJ2-5, with 11 bases that match TRBD2. CDR1 is SGHRS, CDR2 YFSETQ, per germline. V shed 2 bases and J 4 bases; nucleotides not matched to a gene: 10. This CDR3 comprises 17 residues. This CDR3 reads CASSLPTSGATLETQYF. The CDR3 bases are TGCGCCAGCAGCTTACCGACTAGCGGGGCGACCCTAGAGACCCAGTACTTC.

This clonotype was observed a handful of times. The chain uses TRBV12-3 or TRBV12-4 and TRBJ2-2; 11 bases match TRBD1. CDR3 length: 16 amino acids. V lost 5 bases and J lost 6; bases outside the gene matches: 8. CDR3 bases: TGTGCCAGCAGTATAGGGACAGGGGGAGCCCCCGGGGAGCTGTTTTTT. This encodes CASSIGTGGAPGELFF.

This clonotype was recorded a few times. The rearrangement joins TRBV9 to TRBJ2-1; TRBD1 aligns across 9 bases. This CDR3 has 17 residues. Trimming removed 0 bases from V and 3 bases from J; junction bases left unmatched: 7. CDR1 is SGDLS, CDR2 YYNGEE, per germline. CDR3 loop: CASSVATGTGHYNEQFF. The CDR3 DNA reads TGTGCCAGCAGCGTAGCTACGGGGACAGGGCACTACAATGAGCAGTTCTTC. The variable domain in full, completed from reference TRBV9 and TRBJ2-1, reads DSGVTQTPKHLITATGQRVTLRCSPRSGDLSVYWYQQSLDQGLQFLIQYYNGEERAKGNILERFSAQQFPDLHSELNLSSLELGDSALYFCASSVATGTGHYNEQFFGPGTRLTVL.

This sequence joins TRBV29-1 and TRBJ1-5; D possibly corresponds to TRBD1 (6 bases). Germline values: CDR1 SQVTM, CDR2 ANQGSEA. Trimming pared 5 bases from V and 4 bases from J, leaving 12 bases between. The CDR3 totals 13 residues. The CDR3 loop reads CSVKGERNQPQHF. The CDR3 DNA reads as TGCAGCGTTAAGGGGGAAAGGAATCAGCCCCAGCATTTT.